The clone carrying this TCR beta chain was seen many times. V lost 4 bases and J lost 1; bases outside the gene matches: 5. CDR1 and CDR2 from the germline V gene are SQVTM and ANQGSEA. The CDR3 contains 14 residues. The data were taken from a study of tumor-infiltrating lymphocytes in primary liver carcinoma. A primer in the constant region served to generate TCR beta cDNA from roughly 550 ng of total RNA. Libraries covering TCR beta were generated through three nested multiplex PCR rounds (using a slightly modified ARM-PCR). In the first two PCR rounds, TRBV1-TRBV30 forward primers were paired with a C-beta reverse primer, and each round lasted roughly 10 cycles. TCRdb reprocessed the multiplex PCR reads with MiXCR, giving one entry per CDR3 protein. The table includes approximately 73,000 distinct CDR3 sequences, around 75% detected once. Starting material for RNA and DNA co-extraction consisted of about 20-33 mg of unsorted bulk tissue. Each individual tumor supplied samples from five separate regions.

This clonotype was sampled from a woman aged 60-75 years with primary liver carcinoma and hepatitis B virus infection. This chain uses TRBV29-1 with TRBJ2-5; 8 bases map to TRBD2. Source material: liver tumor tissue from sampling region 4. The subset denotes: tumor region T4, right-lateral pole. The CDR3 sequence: CSVVKRESQETQYF. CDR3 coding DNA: TGCAGCGTTGTCAAGCGGGAGTCCCAAGAGACCCAGTACTTC.